The clone carrying this T cell receptor (beta chain) has a handful of counts. The sample originates from a study of blood T cell repertoires in COVID-19. V lost 6 bases and J lost 6; bases outside the gene matches: 7. Germline-derived CDR1 and CDR2 are LNHDA and SQIVND (reference sequence). CDR3 length: 15 amino acids. In the source study's methods: Nucleated cell counts were estimated from reference gene primer amplification. The repertoire was sequenced with immunoSEQ multiplex PCR; TCRdb's copy has only in-frame clones and lacks some. Clone size and V and J calls were adopted from that table, with D and trimming inferred from the DNA. The sample has approximately 68,000 clones, 70% to 85% seen once.

Sequenced: peripheral blood. The TCR was taken from an older man with active COVID-19. The rearrangement uses TRBV19 and TRBJ2-2, with 10 bases that match TRBD2. CDR3 in amino acids: CASSPPGLASGELFF. The DNA for the CDR3 is TGTGCCAGTAGCCCGCCGGGACTAGCGTCCGGGGAGCTGTTTTTT.